This TCR beta chain originates from a study of shared clonotypes between healthy human individuals. Original handling: ImmunoSEQ supplied junction-only sequences lacking quality scores, so filtering was different. Only in-frame clones appear in the TCRdb table, and some are missing; sequencing was by immunoSEQ multiplex PCR. V and J calls and clone size are copied from that table; D and trimming were computed from the DNA. There are about half a million clones in the sample; roughly 80% occur only once, and around 12% lies in the top ten. Germline-derived CDR1 and CDR2 are MNHNS and SASEGT. Trimming removed 0 bases from V and 5 bases from J, with 11 bases in between. This CDR3 region has 15 residues.

The V gene is TRBV6-1, the J gene TRBJ2-1, with D perhaps matching TRBD2 (6 bases). Sample: PBMCs. This receptor was taken from a woman aged 35 to 49 in good health. Some clones in this sample may be carry-over from other donors' samples. The CDR3: CASSEAAGRHNEQFF. The CDR3 nucleotides read TGTGCCAGCAGTGAAGCGGCGGGACGCCACAATGAGCAGTTCTTC.